The 5 T cell receptor beta chains in this list originate from one sample, sequenced in a study of post-analysis software for immune sequencing data. Broader study findings: In patients, TRBV5-6, TRBV5-1 and TRBV20-1 belonged to five TRBV segments found more frequently than in controls.

Each TCR beta cDNA library carried unique molecular identifiers. MiXCR was run by TCRdb on the PCR reads, yielding one entry per CDR3 protein. The data show approximately 730,000 distinct CDR3 sequences, with about 45% seen just once and 4.9% held by the top ten. No cognate antigen is known for these TCRs. Sequences were obtained from blood. The receptors stem from a girl aged 10 to 17 with multiple sclerosis.

The V gene is TRBV4-3, the J gene TRBJ2-7; D call uncertain. The CDR3 runs to 16 residues. Germline V gene data show CDR1 as LGHNA and CDR2 as YSLEER. The V end was cut by 0 bases, the J end by 1 base, with 13 bases between. In DNA form, the CDR3 reads TGCGCCAGCAGCCAAGATCGGTCGACATTTTCCTACGAGCAGTACTTC. Residues: CASSQDRSTFSYEQYF.

This chain connects TRBV7-2 to TRBJ2-7; TRBD2 matches at 12 bases. This CDR3 contains 16 residues. The V segment lost 5 bases and the J segment 2 bases; nucleotides outside the gene matches: 7. Germline values: CDR1 SGHTA, CDR2 FQGNSA. The CDR3 is CASSPLAGGATYEQYF. The CDR3 DNA reads TGTGCCAGCAGCCCTCTAGCGGGAGGGGCCACCTACGAGCAGTACTTC.

The rearrangement joins TRBV9 to TRBJ2-3; TRBD2 matches 7 bases. The trim removed 0 bases at V and 7 bases at J, leaving 5 bases unmatched. The CDR3 length is 14 residues. CDR1 and CDR2 (germline): SGDLS, YYNGEE. The CDR3 loop reads CASSVGGGINTQYF. In nucleotides, the CDR3 is TGTGCCAGCAGCGTAGGGGGAGGGATCAATACGCAGTATTTT.

The chain joins TRBV9 to TRBJ1-6; D gene uncertain. The CDR3 totals 10 residues. CDR1 and CDR2 (germline): SGDLS, YYNGEE. Trimming removed 7 bases from V and 8 bases from J, with 4 bases in between. CDR3 in amino acids: CASGDSPLHF. CDR3 nucleotides: TGTGCCAGCGGGGATTCACCCCTCCACTTT. Full variable domain (missing parts from reference TRBV9 and TRBJ1-6): DSGVTQTPKHLITATGQRVTLRCSPRSGDLSVYWYQQSLDQGLQFLIQYYNGEERAKGNILERFSAQQFPDLHSELNLSSLELGDSALYFCASGDSPLHFGNGTRLTVT.

This chain uses TRBV5-1 with TRBJ1-6, with D perhaps TRBD1 (5 bases). Deletions cut 4 bases from V and 9 bases from J, with 17 bases between. Germline V CDR1 and CDR2: SGHRS, YFSETQ. The CDR3 consists of 15 residues. The CDR3 DNA follows: TGCGCCAGCAGCACGAGGGACTCCGCGACTTCACCCCTCCACTTT. As protein: CASSTRDSATSPLHF. The variable domain in full, completed from reference TRBV5-1 and TRBJ1-6, reads KAGVTQTPRYLIKTRGQQVTLSCSPISGHRSVSWYQQTPGQGLQFLFEYFSETQRNKGNFPGRFSGRQFSNSRSEMNVSTLELGDSALYLCASSTRDSATSPLHFGNGTRLTVT.